This is a list of T cell receptor beta chains from one sample in a study of human T cells and chemical hapten exposure. TCRdb analysed the RACE reads with MiXCR anew, one entry per CDR3 protein. The sample yields some 78,000 distinct CDR3 sequences, 8.6% seen once. The sample taken for sequencing was whole blood. The receptor set was obtained from a male donor in good health. Some clones in this sample may be carry-over from other donors' samples. Each CDR3 is given with its conserved first and last residue. D genes are given only for firm matches. The size field is filled for only some rows; it gives once, few, many or a size class.

size	V	J	D	CDR3	DNA
few	TRBV15	TRBJ2-1	.	CATSRDREFNEQFF	TGTGCCACCAGCAGAGATAGGGAGTTCAATGAGCAGTTCTTC
.	TRBV9	TRBJ1-1	TRBD1	CASSERQGRDTEAFF	TGTGCCAGCAGCGAAAGACAGGGAAGGGACACTGAAGCTTTCTTT
.	TRBV10-3	TRBJ1-2	.	CAITRQVGQDGYIF	TGTGCCATCACCAGACAGGTCGGGCAGGATGGCTACATCTTC
.	TRBV10-3	TRBJ2-1	.	CAINWDNEQFF	TGTGCCATCAACTGGGACAATGAGCAGTTCTTC
many	TRBV6-5	TRBJ2-7	.	CASSSGEGPGYEQYF	TGTGCCAGCAGTTCGGGCGAAGGGCCTGGCTACGAGCAGTACTTC
many	TRBV12-5	TRBJ2-3	.	CASATRQSTDTQYF	TGTGCTAGTGCCACAAGGCAGAGCACAGATACGCAGTATTTT
few	TRBV29-1	TRBJ2-1	.	CSVRASSYNEQFF	TGCAGCGTCCGGGCAAGCTCCTACAATGAGCAGTTCTTC
.	TRBV25-1	TRBJ2-7	.	CASSPSYEQYF	TGTGCCAGCAGCCCTTCATACGAGCAGTACTTC
once	TRBV12-3/TRBV12-4	TRBJ2-3	.	CASSYGQPGDTQYF	TGTGCCAGCAGTTACGGACAGCCGGGGGATACGCAGTATTTT
few	TRBV27	TRBJ2-3	.	CASSRSSTDTQYF	TGTGCCAGCAGTCGCTCTAGCACAGATACGCAGTATTTT
.	TRBV4-1	TRBJ2-4	.	CASSQDPPRIGRGLGKNIQYF	TGCGCCAGCAGCCAAGATCCCCCACGGATTGGCAGGGGCCTAGGCAAAAACATTCAGTACTTC
few	TRBV5-1	TRBJ1-5	TRBD1	CASSLEGGSNQPQHF	TGCGCCAGCAGCTTGGAAGGGGGCAGCAATCAGCCCCAGCATTTT
.	TRBV2	TRBJ2-7	.	CASSAREIPYEQYF	TGTGCCAGCAGTGCGAGGGAGATCCCCTACGAGCAGTACTTC
.	TRBV19	TRBJ1-1	TRBD1	CAAWDRDPPEAFF	TGTGCCGCCTGGGACAGGGATCCCCCTGAAGCTTTCTTT
few	TRBV7-9	TRBJ1-1	.	CASSLNRNTEAFF	TGTGCCAGCAGCCTTAACAGGAACACTGAAGCTTTCTTT
many	TRBV5-1	TRBJ2-3	.	CASSLEVQLADTQYF	TGCGCCAGCAGCTTGGAAGTACAGTTGGCAGATACGCAGTATTTT
many	TRBV6-1	TRBJ2-7	TRBD1	CASSEATGGSYEQYF	TGTGCCAGCAGTGAAGCGACAGGGGGCTCCTACGAGCAGTACTTC
many	TRBV6-6	TRBJ2-7	.	CASSPGGGRGGYEQYF	TGTGCCAGCTCCCCCGGGGGCGGGAGAGGCGGCTACGAGCAGTACTTC
few	TRBV12-3/TRBV12-4	TRBJ1-1	.	CASSLAQEAFF	TGTGCCAGCAGTTTAGCCCAGGAAGCTTTCTTT
many	TRBV7-9	TRBJ1-6	.	CASSRGGALRNSPLHF	TGTGCCAGCAGTCGCGGGGGGGCCCTACGGAATTCACCCCTCCACTTT
.	TRBV12-3/TRBV12-4	TRBJ1-6	TRBD1	CASSLPLGTENSPLHF	TGTGCCAGCAGTTTACCCCTCGGGACAGAGAATTCACCCCTCCACTTT
.	TRBV14	TRBJ2-1	.	CASSRFRGNEQFF	TGTGCCAGCAGCAGATTCAGGGGAAATGAGCAGTTCTTC
.	TRBV5-5	TRBJ2-3	TRBD2	CASSSGLAGPYTDTQYF	TGTGCCAGCAGCTCCGGACTAGCGGGGCCTTACACAGATACGCAGTATTTT
few	TRBV15	TRBJ2-2	TRBD1	CATSGDRGAGELFF	TGTGCCACCAGCGGGGACAGGGGCGCCGGGGAGCTGTTTTTT
.	TRBV7-8	TRBJ2-1	.	CASSPTPGGASYNEQFF	TGTGCCAGCAGCCCCACCCCTGGGGGGGCGTCCTACAATGAGCAGTTCTTC
.	TRBV6-1	TRBJ2-7	.	CASSEFDYEQYF	TGTGCCAGCAGTGAGTTTGACTACGAGCAGTACTTC
.	TRBV20-1	TRBJ2-3	TRBD2	CSQRTSGTDTQYF	TGCAGTCAACGGACTAGCGGCACAGATACGCAGTATTTT
few	TRBV27	TRBJ2-7	.	CASSLTGTRGVEQYF	TGTGCCAGCAGTTTAACGGGGACCAGGGGAGTTGAGCAGTACTTC
.	TRBV25-1	TRBJ1-5	.	CASSRSGNQPQHF	TGTGCCAGCAGTAGGTCCGGGAATCAGCCCCAGCATTTT
few	TRBV5-1	TRBJ1-5	.	CASSLYPESNQPQHF	TGCGCCAGCAGCTTGTACCCTGAAAGCAATCAGCCCCAGCATTTT
few	TRBV12-3/TRBV12-4	TRBJ2-3	TRBD2	CASSPEVGGGSDTQYF	TGTGCCAGCAGTCCCGAGGTCGGGGGGGGTAGTGATACGCAGTATTTT
few	TRBV5-1	TRBJ1-1	.	CASSLRTDEAFF	TGCGCCAGCAGCTTGAGGACAGATGAAGCTTTCTTT
.	TRBV20-1	TRBJ1-1	.	CRARAPTVRPRGMNTEAFF	TGCAGAGCTAGAGCCCCGACCGTCAGGCCACGGGGTATGAACACTGAAGCTTTCTTT
many	TRBV6-1	TRBJ1-2	.	CASSGILDGSVGYTF	TGTGCCAGCAGTGGGATCCTGGACGGATCCGTTGGCTACACCTTC
.	TRBV9	TRBJ2-1	.	CASSGGTSGDEQFF	TGTGCCAGCAGCGGGGGGACTTCAGGGGATGAGCAGTTCTTC
.	TRBV20-1	TRBJ2-7	TRBD2	CSASLAGVLSYEQYF	TGCAGTGCTAGTCTAGCGGGAGTGCTCTCCTACGAGCAGTACTTC
few	TRBV12-3/TRBV12-4	TRBJ2-3	.	CASSFLDTDTQYF	TGTGCCAGCAGTTTCCTAGACACAGATACGCAGTATTTT
few	TRBV5-1	TRBJ2-1	TRBD1	CASSSDRGRKGNEQFF	TGCGCCAGCAGCTCCGACAGGGGCCGGAAGGGCAATGAGCAGTTCTTC
few	TRBV4-1	TRBJ2-3	TRBD2	CASSQTTSADTQYF	TGCGCCAGCAGCCAGACTACTAGCGCAGATACGCAGTATTTT
few	TRBV6-6	TRBJ2-5	TRBD2	CASSPPQTSGRSETQYF	TGTGCCAGCAGCCCACCCCAGACTAGCGGGAGGTCAGAGACCCAGTACTTC
few	TRBV5-5	TRBJ2-4	.	CASSLGQDLAKNIQYF	TGTGCCAGCAGCTTGGGACAGGACCTAGCCAAAAACATTCAGTACTTC
.	TRBV18	TRBJ1-5	.	CASSPRQRGNQPQHF	TGTGCCAGCTCACCACGTCAGCGGGGCAATCAGCCCCAGCATTTT
.	TRBV27	TRBJ2-3	TRBD2	CASSFSSSGGASDTQYF	TGTGCCAGCAGTTTCTCGTCTAGCGGGGGGGCCTCAGATACGCAGTATTTT
.	TRBV28	TRBJ2-7	TRBD1	CASSSPDRRPYEQYF	TGTGCCAGCAGCTCTCCGGACAGGCGACCCTACGAGCAGTACTTC
few	TRBV3-1	TRBJ2-7	TRBD2	CASSQGLAAYYEQYF	TGTGCCAGCAGCCAAGGACTAGCTGCATACTACGAGCAGTACTTC
few	TRBV12-3/TRBV12-4	TRBJ2-3	TRBD1	CASSSGGTGRDTQYF	TGTGCCAGCAGTTCGGGCGGGACAGGGAGGGATACGCAGTATTTT
.	TRBV9	TRBJ1-1	.	CASSVVPVPSILNTEAFF	TGTGCCAGCAGCGTAGTCCCGGTACCTTCGATCTTGAACACTGAAGCTTTCTTT
.	TRBV6-5	TRBJ2-3	.	CAGSLDQGRSTDTQYF	TGTGCCGGCAGTTTAGACCAGGGAAGGAGCACAGATACGCAGTATTTT
.	TRBV6-1	TRBJ2-1	TRBD1	CASSVDRGDFYNEQFF	TGTGCCAGCAGTGTCGACAGGGGGGATTTTTACAATGAGCAGTTCTTC
.	TRBV12-5	TRBJ2-3	TRBD1	CASGPQGQGSSDTQYF	TGTGCTAGTGGACCCCAGGGACAGGGGTCCTCAGATACGCAGTATTTT
.	TRBV6-5	TRBJ1-2	TRBD1	CASIRPGGVMGYGYTF	TGTGCCAGCATTAGGCCAGGGGGCGTGATGGGATATGGCTACACCTTC
.	TRBV12-3/TRBV12-4	TRBJ1-6	.	CASSFSSDSPLHF	TGTGCCAGCAGTTTTTCGTCAGATTCACCCCTCCACTTT
few	TRBV29-1	TRBJ1-4	.	CSVDEGSSNEKLFF	TGCAGCGTTGATGAGGGGTCGTCTAATGAAAAACTGTTTTTT
few	TRBV7-9	TRBJ1-1	.	CASSLEGGTEAFF	TGTGCCAGCAGTCTAGAAGGAGGCACTGAAGCTTTCTTT
few	TRBV4-2	TRBJ1-1	.	CASSQDAQLNTEAFF	TGTGCCAGCAGCCAAGATGCCCAGCTGAACACTGAAGCTTTCTTT
few	TRBV3-1	TRBJ1-5	.	CASSPGRDQPQHF	TGTGCCAGCAGCCCAGGCCGGGATCAGCCCCAGCATTTT
few	TRBV3-1	TRBJ1-1	.	CASSQDLPLNTEAFF	TGTGCCAGCAGCCAAGATCTTCCACTGAACACTGAAGCTTTCTTT
.	TRBV20-1	TRBJ1-1	.	CSASMPGLMNTEAFF	TGCAGTGCTAGCATGCCGGGACTGATGAACACTGAAGCTTTCTTT